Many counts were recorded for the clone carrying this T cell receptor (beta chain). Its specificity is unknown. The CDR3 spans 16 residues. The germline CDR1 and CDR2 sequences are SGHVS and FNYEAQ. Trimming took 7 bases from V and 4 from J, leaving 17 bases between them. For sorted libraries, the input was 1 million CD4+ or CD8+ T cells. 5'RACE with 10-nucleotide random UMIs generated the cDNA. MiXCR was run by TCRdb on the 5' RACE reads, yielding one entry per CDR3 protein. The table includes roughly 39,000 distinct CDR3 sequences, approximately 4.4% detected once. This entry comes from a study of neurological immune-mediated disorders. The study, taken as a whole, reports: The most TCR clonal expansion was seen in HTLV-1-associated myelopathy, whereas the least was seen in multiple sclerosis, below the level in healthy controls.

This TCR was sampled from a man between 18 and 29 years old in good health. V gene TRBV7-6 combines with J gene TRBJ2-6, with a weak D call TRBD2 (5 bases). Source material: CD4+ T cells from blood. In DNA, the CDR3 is TGTGCCAGCACTCCCGGGGTAGGGATAGGGGCCAACGTCCTGACTTTC. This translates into CASTPGVGIGANVLTF.